This entry lists 10 T cell receptor beta chains sequenced from one sample in a study of CD8 T cells in Susac syndrome. Random hexamers were used to reverse transcribe the RNA input (roughly 0.5 to 1 ug). TCRdb itself ran the immunoSEQ multiplex PCR reads through MiXCR, one entry per CDR3 protein. The table records hundreds of thousands of distinct CDR3 sequences, 94% of them present only once. Input material: CD4+ T cells from PBMCs. Every receptor here comes from a human donor with Susac syndrome.

The gene calls are TRBV19 and TRBJ2-4, with TRBD2 matching over 11 bases. The CDR3 has 19 amino acids. V was clipped by 3 bases and J by 1 base; unmatched bases: 11. Germline assignment: CDR1 LNHDA and CDR2 SQIVND (reference sequence). The CDR3 nucleotides read TGTGCCAGTAGTATGTCTAGCGGGGGGTCCGATGGGGCCAAAAACATTCAGTACTTC. This encodes CASSMSSGGSDGAKNIQYF.

J is TRBJ1-6 and V is TRBV20-1; D unresolved. The length of the CDR3 is 16 residues. CDR1 and CDR2 (germline): DFQATT, SNEGSKA (reference sequence). V lost 5 bases to trimming and J lost 7 bases, with 21 bases between them. Written as DNA, the CDR3 is TGCAGTGCTTCACAAGGCGCCCAAGCGTCAAATTCACCCCTCCACTTT. Its translation is CSASQGAQASNSPLHF.

The CDR3: CASSFGQNTEAFF. The CDR3 DNA reads as TGTGCCAGCAGTTTTGGACAGAACACTGAAGCTTTCTTT. This chain connects TRBV12-3 or TRBV12-4 to TRBJ1-1; perhaps TRBD1 as D (5 bases). The CDR3 covers 13 residues. The V end lost 3 bases, the J end lost 1 base, and 6 bases lay between the germline ends.

V and J are TRBV30 and TRBJ2-2; TRBD2 matches 8 bases. J was trimmed by 7 bases and V by 5 bases; bases with no gene match: 6. Germline values: CDR1 GTSNPN, CDR2 SVGIG (reference sequence). This CDR3 region has 13 residues. CDR3 DNA: TGTGCCTGGGCGCGGGGGGTCGGCGGGGAGCTGTTTTTT. Protein product: CAWARGVGGELFF.

The rearrangement links TRBV29-1 to TRBJ1-5; 9 bases are a match to TRBD1. The V and J ends lost 4 bases and 6 bases, in that order; junction bases with no gene match: 13. The V gene's germline CDR1 is SQVTM and CDR2 ANQGSEA. The CDR3 is 16 residues long. CDR3 sequence: CSVVIPLSGQGQPQHF. The DNA for the CDR3 is TGCAGCGTTGTGATTCCTTTGTCGGGACAGGGTCAGCCCCAGCATTTT.

The rearrangement joins TRBV24-1 to TRBJ2-3; D perhaps matches TRBD1 (6 bases). This CDR3 is 14 amino acids long. Germline V CDR1 and CDR2: KGHDR, SFDVKD. The V end lost 7 bases, the J end lost 2 bases, and 12 bases lay between the germline ends. CDR3: CATRSGTNTDTQYF. As DNA, the CDR3 is TGTGCCACCAGGTCCGGGACAAACACAGATACGCAGTATTTT.

This sequence joins TRBV19 and TRBJ1-6; 8 positions agree with TRBD1. With V trimmed by 5 bases and J by 7 bases, 7 bases remained unmatched. The CDR3 is made up of 15 amino acids. From germline, CDR1 is LNHDA and CDR2 SQIVND (reference sequence). The CDR3 region has the DNA TGTGCCAGTAGTTCAGAGACAGGGGAAAATTCACCCCTCCACTTT. Protein sequence: CASSSETGENSPLHF.

The genes are TRBV18 and TRBJ1-2, with D tentatively TRBD1 (6 bases). Germline V CDR1 and CDR2: KGHSH, LQKENI. The V gene lost 2 bases and the J gene lost 8 bases, with 12 bases spanning the gap. The CDR3 is 13 residues long. The chain's CDR3 is CASSPKEGDGYTF. The CDR3 DNA reads as TGTGCCAGCTCACCAAAAGAGGGGGACGGCTACACCTTC.

This clonotype was seen only once. The chain is built from TRBV12-3 or TRBV12-4 and TRBJ2-5; TRBD1 matches at 9 bases. CDR3 length: 14 amino acids. The V and J ends lost 5 bases and 4 bases, in that order; junction bases with no gene match: 5. DNA of the CDR3: TGTGCCAGCAGTGTAACAGGGGGCAGAGAGACCCAGTACTTC. It yields the protein CASSVTGGRETQYF.

This rearrangement joins TRBV3-1 to TRBJ1-3; no clear D. The germline V gene encodes CDR1 LGHDT and CDR2 YNNKEL (reference sequence). The CDR3 contains 14 residues. With 2 bases removed from V and 2 bases from J, the gap between germline ends came to 7 bases. The CDR3 bases are TGTGCCAGCAGCCAAATATCGGCTGGAAACACCATATATTTT. Its protein is CASSQISAGNTIYF.